The 25 T cell receptor beta chains in this list originate from one sample, sequenced in a study of T cell repertoires in cytomegalovirus infection. TCRdb fed the reads into MiXCR, producing one record per CDR3 protein. The sample lists about 400,000 distinct CDR3 sequences, roughly 18% occurring once. Input material: PBMCs. Receptors originate from a human donor in good health (CMV status not recorded). Some clones in this sample may be carry-over from other donors' samples.

The chain recombines TRBV15 with TRBJ2-5; weak D call: TRBD2 (6 bases). The CDR3 contains 15 residues. The germline V and J ends were trimmed by 4 bases and 5 bases, with 17 bases remaining between them. Germline V gene lookup returns CDR1 LNHNV and CDR2 YYDKDF (reference sequence). Here the CDR3 reads CATSTLTSPGETQYF. CDR3 DNA sequence: TGTGCCACCAGCACCTTGACTAGTCCAGGGGAGACCCAGTACTTC.

In its sample, this clonotype was seen many times. The chain links TRBV7-2 to TRBJ1-4; D not resolved. The CDR3 totals 13 residues. Germline lookup yields CDR1 SGHTA and CDR2 FQGNSA. V was clipped by 5 bases and J by 8 bases, with 12 bases between them. CDR3 bases: TGTGCCAGCAGCCCCCATGTAGGAGAAAAACTGTTTTTT. Translation gives CASSPHVGEKLFF.

This clonotype was counted between two and nine times. The CDR3 DNA follows: TGCAGTGCTTCTGATTCTGCGAACACCGGGGAGCTGTTTTTT. This codes for CSASDSANTGELFF. J is TRBJ2-2 and V is TRBV20-1; D not resolved. Per germline, CDR1 DFQATT and CDR2 SNEGSKA (reference sequence). The V gene lost 5 bases and the J gene lost 0 bases, with 10 bases spanning the gap. The length of the CDR3 is 14 residues.

This clonotype turned up a few times. J is TRBJ1-5 and V is TRBV10-3, with D maybe TRBD1 (5 bases). Trimming cost V 6 bases and J 4 bases, with 10 bases left between them. The CDR3 loop spans 13 amino acids. Germline lookup yields CDR1 ENHRY and CDR2 SYGVKD. The CDR3 bases are TGTGCCATCAGCGAGGGGAGAAATCAGCCCCAGCATTTT. It codes for CAISEGRNQPQHF.

This clonotype was seen many times. The V call is TRBV7-2, the J call TRBJ1-5; 8 bases fit TRBD1. The CDR3 length is 16 residues. Germline trimming cut 5 bases from V and 0 bases from J; bases unmatched to any gene: 6. CDR1 and CDR2 from the germline V gene are SGHTA and FQGNSA. The DNA for the CDR3 is TGTGCCAGCAGCCAGACGGACAGGGATAGCAATCAGCCCCAGCATTTT. Translation gives CASSQTDRDSNQPQHF. The complete variable domain, with remaining parts taken from reference TRBV7-2 and TRBJ1-5, reads GAGVSQSPSNKVTEKGKDVELRCDPISGHTALYWYRQSLGQGLEFLIYFQGNSAPDKSGLPSDRFSAERTGGSVSTLTIQRTQQEDSAVYLCASSQTDRDSNQPQHFGDGTRLSIL.

There are many counts of this clonotype. The gene calls are TRBV7-4 and TRBJ2-1, with D hard to call. This CDR3 has 12 residues. V was shortened by 10 bases and J by 6 bases, with 13 bases between the two germline ends. From germline, CDR1 is SGHVT and CDR2 SQSDAQ. The CDR3 DNA reads TGTGCCACCTCGCCCGGTCGCAATGAGCAGTTCTTC. It codes for CATSPGRNEQFF.

This clonotype has only a few counts. The chain is built from TRBV4-1 and TRBJ2-3, with a weak D call TRBD2 (5 bases). Germline-derived CDR1 and CDR2 are MGHRA and YSYEKL. CDR3 length equals 15 residues. Trimming took off 1 base at V and 2 bases at J, with 10 bases between the two ends. CDR3 DNA sequence: TGCGCCAGCAGCCAAGGGAGGATTTACACAGATACGCAGTATTTT. Protein sequence: CASSQGRIYTDTQYF.

The J gene is TRBJ2-1, the V gene TRBV3-1; no clear D gene. Germline V CDR1 and CDR2: LGHDT, YNNKEL (reference sequence). V dropped 0 bases and J dropped 7 bases, with 7 bases sitting between them. The CDR3 spans 13 residues. The CDR3 bases are TGTGCCAGCAGCCAAGACAGCCCGAATGAGCAGTTCTTC. As protein: CASSQDSPNEQFF.

This clonotype was seen many times. The rearrangement joins TRBV7-2 to TRBJ1-1; TRBD1 aligns across 7 bases. This CDR3 is built from 12 residues. Germline V gene lookup returns CDR1 SGHTA and CDR2 FQGNSA. J was trimmed by 7 bases and V by 5 bases; bases with no gene match: 4. CDR3 amino acids: CASSPDRVEAFF. CDR3 bases: TGTGCCAGCAGCCCCGACAGGGTTGAAGCTTTCTTT.

This clonotype was detected a few times. The chain links TRBV5-5 to TRBJ1-2, with a possible D match to TRBD1 (6 bases). The germline V and J ends were trimmed by 3 bases and 3 bases, with 15 bases remaining between them. Germline V gene lookup returns CDR1 SGHKS and CDR2 YYEKEE (reference sequence). The CDR3 runs 15 residues. The CDR3 protein is CASSSLQGLDYGYTF. Written as DNA, the CDR3 is TGTGCCAGCAGCTCGCTACAGGGTTTGGACTATGGCTACACCTTC.

This clonotype was found a few times. The V and J genes are TRBV5-4 and TRBJ2-1; 8 nucleotides align to TRBD2. The germline CDR1 and CDR2 sequences are SGHNT and YYREEE (reference sequence). This CDR3 is built from 16 residues. V shed 4 bases and J 1 base; nucleotides not matched to a gene: 7. CDR3: CASSSRGGQSYNEQFF. CDR3 sequence (DNA): TGTGCCAGCAGCAGTCGGGGGGGCCAGTCCTACAATGAGCAGTTCTTC.

This clonotype has more than one count but fewer than ten. V is TRBV12-3 or TRBV12-4 and J is TRBJ2-1; D uncertain. The CDR3 runs to 14 residues. V was trimmed by 7 bases and J by 6 bases, leaving 16 bases between them. The CDR3 DNA follows: TGTGCCAGCATTACAAGGAGCTTACCCAATGAGCAGTTCTTC. It codes for CASITRSLPNEQFF.

This clonotype was seen at least ten times. This rearrangement joins TRBV6-6 to TRBJ2-3; tentatively, D is TRBD2 (6 bases). The germline V gene has CDR1 MNHNY and CDR2 SVGAGI (reference sequence). This CDR3 contains 15 residues. The V gene lost 2 bases and the J gene lost 2 bases, with 11 bases spanning the gap. The CDR3 DNA follows: TGTGCCAGCAGTTACCCGGGACTTGACACAGATACGCAGTATTTT. It encodes CASSYPGLDTDTQYF.

This clonotype was detected a few times. The V call is TRBV6-2 or TRBV6-3, the J call TRBJ2-1; 12 positions match TRBD2. V shed 2 bases, J shed 8 bases, and the junction held 7 bases outside the gene matches. The CDR3 loop spans 16 amino acids. Germline V gene sequence: CDR1 MNHEY, CDR2 SVGEGT. CDR3 nucleotides: TGTGCCAGCAGTTACGCTAGCGGGAGGGCCTTGGATGAGCAGTTCTTC. Translating gives CASSYASGRALDEQFF.

The chain links TRBV10-3 to TRBJ1-1; 8 bases are a match to TRBD1. The CDR3 is 15 amino acids. Trimming removed 3 bases from V and 2 bases from J; junction bases left unmatched: 5. Germline loops: CDR1 ENHRY, CDR2 SYGVKD. CDR3 coding DNA: TGTGCCATCAGTGACCAGGGACAGGCCAACACTGAAGCTTTCTTT. Translating gives CAISDQGQANTEAFF.

This clonotype was detected only a few times. This chain uses TRBV30 with TRBJ1-2; D is unresolved. This CDR3 has 13 amino acids. Germline V CDR1 and CDR2: GTSNPN, SVGIG (reference sequence). The V and J ends lost 4 bases and 6 bases respectively, with 15 bases between them. The CDR3 DNA sequence: TGTGCCTGGATAGCAACACCCCAGGATGGCTACACCTTC. It is translated as CAWIATPQDGYTF.

A few counts support this clonotype. Written as DNA, the CDR3 is TGTGCCAGTAGTATTCGTTGGGGGGTTGAGACCCAGTACTTC. It codes for CASSIRWGVETQYF. This chain joins TRBV19 and TRBJ2-5, with D maybe TRBD2 (6 bases). V lost 3 bases and J lost 5, with 13 bases in between. CDR3 length: 14 amino acids. Germline assignment: CDR1 LNHDA and CDR2 SQIVND (reference sequence).

V is TRBV7-8 and J is TRBJ1-1; the match to TRBD1 covers 7 bases. CDR1 and CDR2 from the germline V gene are SGHVS and FQNEAQ. With 5 bases clipped from V and 0 bases from J, the junction kept 12 bases outside the gene matches. The CDR3 contains 17 residues. Here the CDR3 reads CASSRQYRDSMNTEAFF. CDR3 nucleotide sequence: TGTGCCAGCAGCAGACAATACCGGGACAGTATGAACACTGAAGCTTTCTTT.

A word on this clonotype: A much larger clonotype is one base distant, so this may be a read error. The rearrangement uses TRBV2 and TRBJ2-3; D not certain. With 7 bases removed from V and 0 bases from J, the gap between germline ends came to 5 bases. CDR1 SNHLY and CDR2 FYNNEI come from the germline V gene. CDR3 length: 12 residues. CDR3 residues: CASKSSTDTQYF. CDR3 sequence (DNA): TGTGCCAGCAAGTCGAGCACAGATACGCAGTATTTT.

This clonotype was seen more than once but under ten times. The chain recombines TRBV12-3 or TRBV12-4 with TRBJ1-4, with D tentatively TRBD1 (5 bases). The CDR3 covers 14 residues. Between the trimmed V and J ends, which lost 6 bases and 8 bases, there was a span of 16 bases. The CDR3 DNA is TGTGCCAGCAGCCCCCGTGTGGGGGGAGAAAAACTGTTTTTT. It translates to CASSPRVGGEKLFF.

In its sample, this clonotype was seen a few times. DNA for the CDR3: TGCAGTGCCAGAAGCCCTAGCGGAAACAATGAGCAGTTCTTC. This codes for CSARSPSGNNEQFF. The genes are TRBV20-1 and TRBJ2-1; TRBD2 matches at 7 bases. The CDR3 runs 14 residues. The junction had 10 bases not matched to a gene; V was cut back by 6 bases and J by 5 bases. The germline gives CDR1 DFQATT, CDR2 SNEGSKA (reference sequence).

The chain joins TRBV20-1 to TRBJ2-5; 11 bases map to TRBD2. The germline V gene encodes CDR1 DFQATT and CDR2 SNEGSKA (reference sequence). The V segment lost 6 bases and the J segment 4 bases; nucleotides outside the gene matches: 10. This CDR3 region has 15 residues. The CDR3 region has the DNA TGCAGTGCAAGATCTAGCGGGAGGTCGATAGAGACCCAGTACTTC. Amino acids: CSARSSGRSIETQYF.

This clonotype was counted a few times. The V call is TRBV2, the J call TRBJ2-3; tentative D call: TRBD2 (6 bases). The germline gives CDR1 SNHLY, CDR2 FYNNEI. This CDR3 spans 14 amino acids. V lost 3 bases to trimming and J lost 1 base, with 8 bases between them. The CDR3 DNA reads TGTGCCAGCAGTGAGTTAGCGGGCACAGATACGCAGTATTTT. Protein product: CASSELAGTDTQYF.

This clonotype was found a few times. The J gene is TRBJ2-5, the V gene TRBV4-3; 14 nucleotides align to TRBD2. With V trimmed by 1 base and J by 2 bases, 6 bases remained unmatched. The CDR3 covers 18 residues. The germline V gene has CDR1 LGHNA and CDR2 YSLEER. The CDR3 region is CASSQVGTSGSGQETQYF. As DNA, the CDR3 is TGCGCCAGCAGCCAAGTGGGGACTAGCGGGAGTGGACAAGAGACCCAGTACTTC.

This clonotype was seen only a few times. The rearrangement uses TRBV29-1 and TRBJ2-7; 11 nucleotides match TRBD2. The CDR3 has 18 residues. Germline V gene sequence: CDR1 SQVTM, CDR2 ANQGSEA. The ends lost 0 bases at V and 5 bases at J; junction bases unmatched: 15. The CDR3: CSVEDGLAGFSPPHEQYF. CDR3 DNA sequence: TGCAGCGTTGAAGATGGACTAGCGGGCTTTTCCCCTCCCCACGAGCAGTACTTC.